This TCR beta chain is from a study of cytomegalovirus exposure and HLA in healthy donors. The study, taken as a whole, reports: In a later analysis, roughly 17,000 TCR beta sequences were associated with HLA alleles at 0.05 false discovery rate.

The germline gives CDR1 SGHTA, CDR2 FQGNSA. CDR3 length: 15 amino acids. In the case of this clone: No antigen is known for it. Germline and junction disagree at one end, which may indicate a read error.

Use of 60 Vbeta and 13 Jbeta primers characterized the PCR. The protocol was immunoSEQ multiplex PCR, while the TCRdb copy is restricted to in-frame clones and leaves out a portion. This table has about 150,000 clones, 60% to 85% appearing once. The J gene is TRBJ2-6, the V gene TRBV7-2, with TRBD2 matching 9 bases. The sequenced sample was PBMCs. The sequence derives from a man aged 40-55 years in good health and CMV-seropositive. The CDR3 sequence: CASSMGLAGANGLTF. The CDR3 DNA reads as TGTGCCAGCAGCATGGGACTAGCTGGGGCCAACGGCCTGACTTTC.